Below, 22 T cell receptor beta chains from the same sample are listed, as sequenced in a study of T cells in Graves' hyperthyroidism and ophthalmopathy. Template material for amplifying TCR beta CDR3 regions consisted of RNA transcripts. Using the HTBI primer set, a first-round RT-PCR was run on the TCR CDR3. TCRdb reprocessed the multiplex PCR reads via MiXCR and lists one record per CDR3 protein. The table shows nearly 750,000 distinct CDR3 sequences, with roughly a third occurring only once. The specimen sequenced was blood. The receptor source for this set is a woman between 40 and 55 years old with Graves' hyperthyroidism.

The chain employs TRBV6-2 or TRBV6-3 and TRBJ1-5, with TRBD1 matching 10 bases. The ends lost 9 bases at V and 6 bases at J; junction bases unmatched: 8. Germline values: CDR1 MNHEY, CDR2 SVGEGT. The CDR3 is 14 residues long. The chain's CDR3 is CASKDRGEGQPQHF. The CDR3 coding sequence is TGTGCCAGTAAGGACAGGGGGGAAGGTCAGCCCCAGCATTTT.

This chain uses TRBV28 with TRBJ2-7; D not certain. Germline CDR1 MDHEN, CDR2 SYDVKM. CDR3 length equals 15 residues. V lost 6 bases and J lost 2, with 17 bases in between. The CDR3 DNA is TGTGCCAGCAGCCTCCGCAGTCACGCTCCCTACGAGCAGTACTTC. Its protein is CASSLRSHAPYEQYF.

Details on this clonotype: Since a much larger clone is just one base distant, this may be a read error. The CDR3 loop is CGVEETGVGNTIYF. Here the CDR3 DNA reads TGCGGCGTTGAAGAAACTGGGGTTGGAAACACCATATATTTT. The rearrangement joins TRBV29-1 to TRBJ1-3; D is undetermined. Germline CDR1 is SQVTM and CDR2 is ANQGSEA. The CDR3 has 14 residues.

V gene TRBV15 combines with J gene TRBJ1-6; D gene unclear. CDR3 length equals 13 residues. The germline V gene has CDR1 LNHNV and CDR2 YYDKDF (reference sequence). V lost 0 bases to trimming and J lost 9 bases, with 6 bases between them. This CDR3 reads CATSREFGSPLHF. The DNA of the CDR3 is TGTGCCACCAGCAGAGAGTTTGGTTCACCCCTCCACTTT. Based on the CDR3 plus reference TRBV15 and TRBJ1-6, the full variable domain is DAMVIQNPRYQVTQFGKPVTLSCSQTLNHNVMYWYQQKSSQAPKLLFHYYDKDFNNEADTPDNFQSRRPNTSFCFLDIRSPGLGDTAMYLCATSREFGSPLHFGNGTRLTVT.

This clonotype has a handful of counts. The chain has TRBV28 and TRBJ2-7; D remains ambiguous. CDR1 is MDHEN and CDR2 is SYDVKM in the germline V gene. Deletions cut 2 bases from V and 9 bases from J, with 20 bases between. This CDR3 spans 15 amino acids. CDR3 sequence: CASSLASSLPHGQYF. CDR3 bases: TGTGCCAGCAGTTTAGCCTCGTCCCTACCGCACGGGCAGTACTTC.

This clonotype was found many times. J is TRBJ2-7 and V is TRBV7-2; D not resolved. Judging by the DNA end, TRBJ2-1 fits better; the J call may be wrong. Germline lookup yields CDR1 SGHTA and CDR2 FQGNSA. The length of the CDR3 is 11 residues. CDR3 bases: TGTGCCAGCAGCTTAGGCAATGAGCAGTTCTTC. It codes for CASSLGNEQFF.

This clonotype was observed many times. The rearrangement links TRBV19 to TRBJ2-6; the D gene is possibly TRBD1 (5 bases). Germline CDR1 reads LNHDA; CDR2 reads SQIVND (reference sequence). The CDR3 sequence is 11 residues long. The V and J ends lost 5 bases and 18 bases respectively, with 14 bases between them. The CDR3 nucleotides are TGTGCCAGTAGTCCGACAGTTAGAAGGACTTTC. It yields the protein CASSPTVRRTF.

V gene TRBV19 combines with J gene TRBJ1-2; maybe TRBD1 (6 bases). Per germline, CDR1 LNHDA and CDR2 SQIVND (reference sequence). The CDR3 totals 17 residues. Between the trimmed V and J ends, which lost 4 bases and 4 bases, there was a span of 22 bases. This CDR3 reads CASSKTQGSRGGYGYTF. The DNA for the CDR3 is TGTGCCAGTAGTAAGACCCAGGGGAGCCGAGGTGGCTATGGCTACACCTTC.

V is TRBV19 and J is TRBJ1-2; D uncertain. The CDR3 length is 14 residues. Germline V gene lookup returns CDR1 LNHDA and CDR2 SQIVND (reference sequence). V lost 3 bases and J lost 4, with 12 bases in between. The DNA for the CDR3 is TGTGCCAGTAGTATTTTGGGGAAGGCCTATGGCTACACCTTC. Residues: CASSILGKAYGYTF.

V gene TRBV24-1 combines with J gene TRBJ1-1; no clear D gene. Germline lookup yields CDR1 KGHDR and CDR2 SFDVKD. Trimming removed 5 bases from V and 6 bases from J, with 12 bases in between. This CDR3 is 13 amino acids long. In DNA form, the CDR3 reads TGTGCCACCAGTGCTAGGCGGCAACCTGAAGCTTTCTTT. Translating gives CATSARRQPEAFF.

This clonotype showed up many times. The DNA of the CDR3 is TGTGCCAGCAGCCCCGGGACAGGGTTTAGCGGCTACACCTTC. This gives the protein CASSPGTGFSGYTF. The V gene is TRBV7-3, the J gene TRBJ1-2; TRBD1 aligns across 9 bases. Per germline, CDR1 SGHTA and CDR2 FQGTGA. The CDR3 consists of 14 residues. Losses at the gene ends were 5 bases for V and 8 bases for J; bases not matched to a gene: 9.

Regarding this clonotype: A read error may explain this, as a much larger clone is one base away. The rearrangement links TRBV7-2 to TRBJ1-1; TRBD1 is a possible D gene (5 bases). Germline V lookup: CDR1 SGHTA, CDR2 FQGNSA. The CDR3 consists of 13 residues. V lost 5 bases and J lost 5, with 12 bases in between. The CDR3 DNA reads TGTGCCAGCAGCCCAGGGATCGCAACTGAAGCTTTCTTT. Its translation is CASSPGIATEAFF.

This clonotype was detected ten times or more. One junction end does not reproduce the germline sequence, and a read error may be involved. The V gene is TRBV25-1, the J gene TRBJ2-3; D not certain. CDR1 is MGHDK, CDR2 SYGVNS, per germline. The CDR3 is made up of 11 amino acids. CDR3: CASSESDTQYF. CDR3 bases: TGCGCCAGCAGTGAGTCGGATACGCAGTATTTT.

The chain has TRBV7-2 and TRBJ1-6; D is perhaps TRBD1 (5 bases). CDR3 length: 16 residues. V was shortened by 7 bases and J by 0 bases, with 13 bases between the two germline ends. Germline CDR1 is SGHTA and CDR2 is FQGNSA. The CDR3 region is CASTLDTNSYNSPLHF. The CDR3 DNA follows: TGTGCCAGCACCTTGGACACAAACTCCTATAATTCACCCCTCCACTTT.

CDR3 protein: CATSDGANTEAFF. CDR3 DNA sequence: TGTGCCACCAGTGACGGAGCGAACACTGAAGCTTTCTTT. The chain links TRBV24-1 to TRBJ1-1; no clear D gene. Germline values: CDR1 KGHDR, CDR2 SFDVKD. This CDR3 region has 13 residues. V lost 4 bases to trimming and J lost 1 base, with 6 bases between them.

In this sample, this clonotype turned up many times. The chain couples TRBV10-3 to TRBJ2-5; 9 nucleotides line up with TRBD2. The germline CDR1 and CDR2 sequences are ENHRY and SYGVKD. The ends lost 10 bases at V and 1 base at J; junction bases unmatched: 13. This CDR3 has 16 amino acids. DNA of the CDR3: TGTGCCACACAAGGGCTACGAGCGGGGGGCCAAGAGACCCAGTACTTC. Encoded protein: CATQGLRAGGQETQYF.

This clonotype has at least ten counts. V gene TRBV5-8 combines with J gene TRBJ1-5; no firm D call. This CDR3 comprises 15 residues. Germline V gene data show CDR1 as SGHTS and CDR2 as YDEGEE. Trimming left V 0 bases short and J 5 bases short, with 12 bases between. CDR3 residues: CASSLAPAAYQPQHF. The CDR3 nucleotides read TGTGCCAGCAGCTTGGCCCCGGCAGCCTATCAGCCCCAGCATTTT.

This clonotype was observed a single time. The V gene is TRBV19, the J gene TRBJ1-2; no definite D call. The CDR3 is 15 amino acids. Per germline, CDR1 LNHDA and CDR2 SQIVND (reference sequence). V was trimmed by 7 bases and J by 7 bases, leaving 22 bases between them. Here the CDR3 reads CASKREDGVRAGYTF. The CDR3 region has the DNA TGTGCCAGTAAAAGGGAGGACGGGGTAAGGGCTGGCTACACCTTC.

This clonotype occurred many times. The chain employs TRBV7-9 and TRBJ2-7; D ambiguous. Trimming left V 4 bases short and J 6 bases short, with 13 bases between. This CDR3 comprises 13 residues. The germline CDR1 and CDR2 sequences are SEHNR and FQNEAQ (reference sequence). CDR3 bases: TGTGCCAGCAGCTGGGCTCGGACCGGCGAGCAGTACTTC. Encoded protein: CASSWARTGEQYF.

In this sample, this clonotype turned up a few times. This sequence joins TRBV5-4 and TRBJ1-2, with a weak D call TRBD1 (6 bases). This CDR3 region has 15 residues. With 0 bases removed from V and 4 bases from J, the gap between germline ends came to 13 bases. Per the germline V gene, CDR1 is SGHNT and CDR2 is YYREEE (reference sequence). The CDR3 protein is CASSLVGQTAYGYTF. CDR3 coding DNA: TGTGCCAGCAGCTTGGTTGGACAGACGGCCTATGGCTACACCTTC.

This clonotype has a handful of counts. One junction end does not reproduce the germline sequence, and a read error may be involved. V gene TRBV7-2 combines with J gene TRBJ2-7; 10 bases are shared with TRBD1. The CDR3 extends over 15 amino acids. In germline, CDR1 is SGHTA, CDR2 FQGNSA. As DNA, the CDR3 is TGCGCCAGCAGCTACGGGACAGGGGAAAACTACGAGCAGTACTTC. Its translation: CASSYGTGENYEQYF.

On this clonotype itself: Mismatch with germline at one junction end may stem from a read error. The chain has TRBV2 and TRBJ2-5; TRBD1 is a possible D gene (6 bases). CDR3 size: 16 residues. Germline CDR1 and CDR2: SNHLY and FYNNEI. The CDR3 bases are TGTGCCAGCAATGAAGGGGCAGGGGATATCCAAGGGACCCAGTACTTC. Amino acids: CASNEGAGDIQGTQYF.